This is a list of T cell receptor beta chains from one sample in a study of OX40 agonist ivuxolimab in advanced cancers. Repertoires were generated with immunoSEQ multiplex PCR, while TCRdb's copy carries only in-frame clones and drops some. The profile shows around 60,000 clones, over 70% of them singletons. Sample: CD4+ or CD8+ T cells sorted from blood, taken in a trial of the OX40 agonist ivuxolimab. The receptor set was obtained from an adult with an advanced solid tumor such as melanoma, head and neck, liver or kidney cancer. Each CDR3 is given with its conserved first and last residue. D genes are given only for firm matches. Not every row has a clone size; where given, it reads once, few, many or a size class.

CDR3 protein: CASSWGGANVLTF
CDR3 DNA: TGTGCCAGCAGCTGGGGAGGGGCCAACGTCCTGACTTTC
V gene: TRBV5-4
D gene: -
clone size: -
J gene: TRBJ2-6

CDR3 protein: CASRDSSYNSPLHF
CDR3 DNA: TGTGCCAGCAGAGACAGCTCCTATAATTCACCCCTCCACTTT
V gene: TRBV27
D gene: -
clone size: -
J gene: TRBJ1-6

CDR3 protein: CSVGGTGARNYGYTF
CDR3 DNA: TGCAGCGTTGGGGGGACAGGGGCCCGTAACTATGGCTACACCTTC
V gene: TRBV29-1
D gene: TRBD1
clone size: -
J gene: TRBJ1-2

CDR3 protein: CASSVDSMAPQYF
CDR3 DNA: TGTGCCAGCAGCGTCGACAGCATGGCGCCCCAGTACTTC
V gene: TRBV9
D gene: -
clone size: -
J gene: TRBJ2-5

CDR3 protein: CAISETGLAGRYEQYF
CDR3 DNA: TGTGCCATCAGTGAGACAGGACTAGCGGGGAGGTACGAGCAGTACTTC
V gene: TRBV10-3
D gene: TRBD2
clone size: -
J gene: TRBJ2-7

CDR3 protein: CASSLWSYEQYF
CDR3 DNA: TGTGCCAGCAGCTTATGGAGCTACGAGCAGTACTTC
V gene: TRBV13
D gene: -
clone size: -
J gene: TRBJ2-7

CDR3 protein: CASSEQGGSSPLHF
CDR3 DNA: TGTGCCAGCAGTGAGCAGGGGGGGAGTTCACCCCTCCACTTT
V gene: TRBV6-4
D gene: TRBD1
clone size: -
J gene: TRBJ1-6

CDR3 protein: CASSQFTTGANTEAFF
CDR3 DNA: TGCGCCAGCAGCCAATTCACGACAGGGGCGAACACTGAAGCTTTCTTT
V gene: TRBV4-3
D gene: TRBD1
clone size: -
J gene: TRBJ1-1

CDR3 protein: CASSLGTGWGTEAFF
CDR3 DNA: TGTGCCAGCAGTTTAGGGACAGGGTGGGGGACTGAAGCTTTCTTT
V gene: TRBV28
D gene: TRBD1
clone size: -
J gene: TRBJ1-1

CDR3 protein: CASGQGRQITETQYF
CDR3 DNA: TGCGCCAGCGGACAGGGGCGCCAGATCACCGAGACCCAGTACTTC
V gene: TRBV5-1
D gene: TRBD1
clone size: -
J gene: TRBJ2-5

CDR3 protein: CASSPPTGVSYEQFF
CDR3 DNA: TGCGCCAGCAGCCCGCCGACAGGGGTCTCTTATGAGCAGTTCTTC
V gene: TRBV5-1
D gene: TRBD1
clone size: -
J gene: TRBJ2-1

CDR3 protein: CASSRVTSGGLNEQFF
CDR3 DNA: TGCGCCAGCAGCCGGGTAACTAGCGGGGGTTTGAATGAGCAGTTCTTC
V gene: TRBV4-3
D gene: TRBD2
clone size: -
J gene: TRBJ2-1

CDR3 protein: CASSPRANTEAFF
CDR3 DNA: TGTGCCAGCAGCCCCAGGGCCAACACTGAAGCTTTCTTT
V gene: TRBV7-7
D gene: -
clone size: -
J gene: TRBJ1-1

CDR3 protein: CASTITGNTEAFF
CDR3 DNA: TGTGCCAGCACAATCACAGGGAACACTGAAGCTTTCTTT
V gene: TRBV7-8
D gene: -
clone size: -
J gene: TRBJ1-1

CDR3 protein: CASSLYSEGTYEQYF
CDR3 DNA: TGTGCCAGCAGCTTATACTCAGAAGGGACCTACGAGCAGTACTTC
V gene: TRBV5-5
D gene: -
clone size: -
J gene: TRBJ2-7

CDR3 protein: CASSHRGDGTDTQYF
CDR3 DNA: TGTGCCAGCAGCCACAGGGGAGACGGGACAGATACGCAGTATTTT
V gene: TRBV7-3
D gene: TRBD1
clone size: -
J gene: TRBJ2-3

CDR3 protein: CASTGGGGLFF
CDR3 DNA: TGTGCCAGCACGGGAGGGGGAGGACTGTTTTTT
V gene: TRBV6-1
D gene: -
clone size: -
J gene: TRBJ1-4

CDR3 protein: CASTPLGGTDTQYF
CDR3 DNA: TGTGCCAGCACCCCCTTGGGGGGGACAGATACGCAGTATTTT
V gene: TRBV2
D gene: TRBD2
clone size: -
J gene: TRBJ2-3

CDR3 protein: CASRQRPYSTDTQYF
CDR3 DNA: TGTGCCAGCAGACAGAGACCGTACTCCACAGATACGCAGTATTTT
V gene: TRBV6-5
D gene: -
clone size: -
J gene: TRBJ2-3

CDR3 protein: CAWSEIAAFF
CDR3 DNA: TGTGCCTGGAGTGAAATAGCAGCTTTCTTT
V gene: TRBV30
D gene: -
clone size: -
J gene: TRBJ1-1

CDR3 protein: CASSPVGTGGGVLDTQYF
CDR3 DNA: TGTGCCAGCAGCCCAGTTGGAACAGGCGGGGGTGTCCTGGATACGCAGTATTTT
V gene: TRBV4-2
D gene: TRBD2
clone size: -
J gene: TRBJ2-3

CDR3 protein: CASSPILPGGDQPQHF
CDR3 DNA: TGTGCCAGCAGTCCGATACTACCAGGGGGCGATCAGCCCCAGCATTTT
V gene: TRBV28
D gene: TRBD1
clone size: -
J gene: TRBJ1-5

CDR3 protein: CASSEGQAPREKLFF
CDR3 DNA: TGTGCCAGCAGTGAGGGACAGGCCCCTAGGGAAAAACTGTTTTTT
V gene: TRBV28
D gene: TRBD1
clone size: -
J gene: TRBJ1-4

CDR3 protein: CATVLDRANYGYTF
CDR3 DNA: TGTGCCACCGTTTTGGACAGGGCCAACTATGGCTACACCTTC
V gene: TRBV10-3
D gene: TRBD1
clone size: -
J gene: TRBJ1-2

CDR3 protein: CSVGVGANTGELFF
CDR3 DNA: TGCAGCGTCGGGGTGGGGGCGAACACCGGGGAGCTGTTTTTT
V gene: TRBV29-1
D gene: -
clone size: -
J gene: TRBJ2-2

CDR3 protein: CASSVNWGGNTIYF
CDR3 DNA: TGTGCCAGCAGCGTAAACTGGGGAGGAAACACCATATATTTT
V gene: TRBV9
D gene: -
clone size: few
J gene: TRBJ1-3

CDR3 protein: CASTLTGGTEAFF
CDR3 DNA: TGTGCCAGCACTCTGACAGGGGGCACTGAAGCTTTCTTT
V gene: TRBV6-5
D gene: TRBD1
clone size: -
J gene: TRBJ1-1

CDR3 protein: CASSVDQGFNQPQHF
CDR3 DNA: TGTGCCAGCAGCGTAGATCAGGGTTTCAATCAGCCCCAGCATTTT
V gene: TRBV9
D gene: -
clone size: -
J gene: TRBJ1-5

CDR3 protein: CASTVGTRGGYTF
CDR3 DNA: TGTGCCAGCACCGTCGGCACGAGGGGGGGCTACACCTTC
V gene: TRBV4-2
D gene: -
clone size: -
J gene: TRBJ1-2

CDR3 protein: CASSQEGPGTSTDTQYF
CDR3 DNA: TGCGCCAGCAGCCAAGAGGGGCCGGGCACTAGCACAGATACGCAGTATTTT
V gene: TRBV4-1
D gene: -
clone size: -
J gene: TRBJ2-3

CDR3 protein: CAWREPGRNYNSPLHF
CDR3 DNA: TGTGCCTGGAGAGAACCCGGACGGAACTATAATTCACCCCTCCACTTT
V gene: TRBV30
D gene: -
clone size: -
J gene: TRBJ1-6

CDR3 protein: CASSYWGGELFF
CDR3 DNA: TGTGCCAGCAGTTACTGGGGCGGGGAGCTGTTTTTT
V gene: TRBV6-5
D gene: -
clone size: -
J gene: TRBJ2-2

CDR3 protein: CASSVRGQGEKLFF
CDR3 DNA: TGTGCCAGCAGCGTGAGGGGGCAGGGTGAAAAACTGTTTTTT
V gene: TRBV7-9
D gene: TRBD1
clone size: few
J gene: TRBJ1-4

CDR3 protein: CASSSRDETQYF
CDR3 DNA: TGTGCCAGCAGTTCCCGGGATGAGACCCAGTACTTC
V gene: TRBV27
D gene: -
clone size: -
J gene: TRBJ2-5

CDR3 protein: CASSYPNALASNQPQHF
CDR3 DNA: TGTGCCAGCAGTTACCCCAACGCCCTGGCTAGCAATCAGCCCCAGCATTTT
V gene: TRBV6-7
D gene: -
clone size: -
J gene: TRBJ1-5

CDR3 protein: CASSYSGTGGNEQFF
CDR3 DNA: TGTGCCAGCAGTTACTCCGGGACAGGGGGCAATGAGCAGTTCTTC
V gene: TRBV6-5
D gene: TRBD1
clone size: -
J gene: TRBJ2-1

CDR3 protein: CASSTDGGDTQYF
CDR3 DNA: TGTGCCAGCAGTACTGATGGGGGAGATACGCAGTATTTT
V gene: TRBV6-5
D gene: -
clone size: -
J gene: TRBJ2-3

CDR3 protein: CASRPGLLYQETQYF
CDR3 DNA: TGTGCCAGCAGACCGGGACTCCTATACCAAGAGACCCAGTACTTC
V gene: TRBV11-2
D gene: -
clone size: -
J gene: TRBJ2-5

CDR3 protein: CASSLYGSRSHNEQFF
CDR3 DNA: TGTGCCAGCAGCCTTTACGGGAGTCGCTCCCACAATGAGCAGTTCTTC
V gene: TRBV5-6
D gene: -
clone size: -
J gene: TRBJ2-1

CDR3 protein: CASSIGRGNYGYTF
CDR3 DNA: TGTGCCAGTAGTATAGGCAGGGGGAACTATGGCTACACCTTC
V gene: TRBV19
D gene: TRBD1
clone size: -
J gene: TRBJ1-2

CDR3 protein: CASAPGIDNEQFF
CDR3 DNA: TGCGCCAGCGCCCCTGGCATAGACAATGAGCAGTTCTTC
V gene: TRBV10-1
D gene: -
clone size: -
J gene: TRBJ2-1